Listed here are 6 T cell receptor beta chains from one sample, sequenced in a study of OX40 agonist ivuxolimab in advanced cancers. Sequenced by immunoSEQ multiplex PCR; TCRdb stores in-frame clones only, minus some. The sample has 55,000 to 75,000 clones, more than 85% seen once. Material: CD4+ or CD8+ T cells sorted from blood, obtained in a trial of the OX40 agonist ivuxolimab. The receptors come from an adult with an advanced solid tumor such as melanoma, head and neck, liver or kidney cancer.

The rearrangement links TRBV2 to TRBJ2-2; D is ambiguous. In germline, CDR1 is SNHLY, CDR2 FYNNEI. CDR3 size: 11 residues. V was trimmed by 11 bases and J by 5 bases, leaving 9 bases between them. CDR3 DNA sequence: TGTGCCGGAACAGCGACCGGGGAGCTGTTTTTT. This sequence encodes CAGTATGELFF.

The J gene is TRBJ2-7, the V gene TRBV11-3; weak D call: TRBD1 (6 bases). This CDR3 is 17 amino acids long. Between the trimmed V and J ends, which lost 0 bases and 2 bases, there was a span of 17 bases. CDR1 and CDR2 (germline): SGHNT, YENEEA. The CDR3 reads CASSLDGNGDIAYEQYF. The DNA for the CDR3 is TGTGCCAGCAGCTTAGACGGGAATGGGGACATAGCCTACGAGCAGTACTTC.

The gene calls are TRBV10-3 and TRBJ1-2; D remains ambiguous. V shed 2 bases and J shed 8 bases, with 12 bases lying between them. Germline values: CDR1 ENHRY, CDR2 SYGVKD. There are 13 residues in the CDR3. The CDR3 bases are TGTGCCATCAGTGAGCTACAGCTGCAAGGCTACACCTTC. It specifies CAISELQLQGYTF.

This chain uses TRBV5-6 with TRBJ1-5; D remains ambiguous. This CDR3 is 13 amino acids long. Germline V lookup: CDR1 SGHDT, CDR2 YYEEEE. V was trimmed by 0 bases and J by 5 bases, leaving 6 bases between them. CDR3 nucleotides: TGTGCCAGCAGCTTGGGGGCAGATCAGCCCCAGCATTTT. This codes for CASSLGADQPQHF.

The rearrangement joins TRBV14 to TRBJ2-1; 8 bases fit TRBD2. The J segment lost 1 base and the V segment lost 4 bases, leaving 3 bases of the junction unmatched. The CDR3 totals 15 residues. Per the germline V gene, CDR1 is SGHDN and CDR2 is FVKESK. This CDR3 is CASSLGLASYNEQFF. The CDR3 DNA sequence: TGTGCCAGCAGCCTAGGACTAGCATCCTACAATGAGCAGTTCTTC.

The CDR3 sequence: CASSYLRTGQKAPLHF. CDR3 in DNA: TGTGCCAGCAGCTATCTTCGGACAGGGCAAAAGGCACCCCTCCACTTT. The chain joins TRBV7-9 to TRBJ1-6, with 8 nucleotides matching TRBD1. There are 16 residues in the CDR3. The V gene's germline CDR1 is SEHNR and CDR2 FQNEAQ (reference sequence). The V gene end was trimmed by 4 bases and the J gene end by 11 bases; junction bases not matched to a gene: 13.